This T cell receptor (beta chain) appears in the sequencing data of a study of blood T cell repertoires in COVID-19 (dated by TCRdb to 2018 to 2020). About the full investigation: Collaborator samples came from the United States, Italy and Spain and covered acute and convalescent phases of COVID-19. The prospective study material was composed of cDNA or gDNA derived from T cells, B-cell-depleted T cells, or PBMCs. Deeply sampled blood TCRbeta repertoires from subjects exposed to, actively infected with, or recovered from COVID-19 were included in the dataset. The repertoires were released in a freely available public database intended as a resource for research on the immune response to SARS-CoV-2. The samples were drawn from two sources: the first 160 participants of the ongoing ImmuneRACE study, and 950 to 1,500 subjects contributed by 6 global collaborators. A de-identified subject ID, COVID-19 status, age in years and sex were almost always included in the sample metadata. HLA class I and class II types, where available, came from metadata supplied by the sample provider rather than from assay-based typing.

A single count supports this clone. It has no known antigen specificity. Per-base quality was not reported, and no clone a single base away is much larger than it. Study-wide findings and limitations: How much clinical and demographic metadata was included differed by source and by participant, and the metadata was provided uncurated.

TCRbeta CDR3 regions were amplified from genomic DNA by means of the immunoSEQ Assay, a bias-controlled multiplex PCR. The authors' analysis ran thus. The number of nucleated cells in each sample was estimated by amplification of reference gene primers within the assay. To quantify the absolute abundance of each unique TCRbeta CDR3 rearrangement, sequence reads were collapsed and filtered. For each sample, productive Simpson clonality was calculated by taking the square root of Simpson's diversity index across productive rearrangements. This immuneACCESS table, as held by TCRdb, lists in-frame sequences with V and J called but not all clones. Of the missing ones, under half trace to an unresolved V gene in checked studies; the others have no known cause. V and J calls and clone size are those listed in that table; D and trimming were worked out from the DNA. The sample table lists about 190,000 clones, about 88% of them with a count of one. In total, the top ten clones hold less than 7.5% of the sample.

Another Seattle source contributed samples from volunteer blood donors who had recovered from COVID-19. The collaborating institutions used their own protocols to collect whole blood in K2EDTA tubes. For TCRbeta analysis, collaborator samples were shipped as frozen whole blood, as isolated PBMCs, or as DNA extracted from either sample type. Sequenced material: peripheral blood. This receptor was taken from a woman aged 40 to 50 who had recovered from COVID-19.

The CDR3 here reads CASSPTGGVRGQYF. In nucleotides, the sequence is TGTGCCAGCTCACCGACAGGGGGGGTCCGTGGGCAGTACTTC. The V gene is TRBV18 and the J gene is TRBJ2-7; 9 bases in between match TRBD1. The CDR3 has 14 amino acids, counting the end cysteine and phenylalanine. The entry retains the CDR3 DNA only, 42 bases that are in frame from base 1. The junction shows trimming of 3 bases on V and 9 bases on J, and the gene matches do not reach 9 bases of it. From the germline V gene, CDR1 is KGHSH and CDR2 is LQKENI.